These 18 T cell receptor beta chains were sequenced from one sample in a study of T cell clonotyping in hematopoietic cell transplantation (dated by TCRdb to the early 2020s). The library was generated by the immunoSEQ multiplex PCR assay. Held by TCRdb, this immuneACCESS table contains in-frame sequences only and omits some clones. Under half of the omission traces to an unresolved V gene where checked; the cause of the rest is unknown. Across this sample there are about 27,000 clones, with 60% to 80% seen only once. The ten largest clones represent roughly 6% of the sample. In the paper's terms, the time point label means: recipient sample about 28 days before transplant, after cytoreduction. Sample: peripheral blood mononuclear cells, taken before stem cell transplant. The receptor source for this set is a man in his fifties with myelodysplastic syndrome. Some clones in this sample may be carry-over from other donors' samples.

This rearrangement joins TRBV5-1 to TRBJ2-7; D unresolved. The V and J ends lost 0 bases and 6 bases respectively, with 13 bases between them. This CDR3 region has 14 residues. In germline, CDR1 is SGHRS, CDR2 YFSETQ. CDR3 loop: CASSLGLGSREQYF. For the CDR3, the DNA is TGCGCCAGCAGCTTGGGGCTTGGGTCACGCGAGCAGTACTTC.

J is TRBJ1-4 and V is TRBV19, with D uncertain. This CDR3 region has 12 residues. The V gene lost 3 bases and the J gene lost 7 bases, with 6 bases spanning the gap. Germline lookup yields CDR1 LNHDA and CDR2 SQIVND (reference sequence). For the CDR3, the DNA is TGTGCCAGTAGTATTGCCGGTGAAAAACTGTTTTTT. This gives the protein CASSIAGEKLFF.

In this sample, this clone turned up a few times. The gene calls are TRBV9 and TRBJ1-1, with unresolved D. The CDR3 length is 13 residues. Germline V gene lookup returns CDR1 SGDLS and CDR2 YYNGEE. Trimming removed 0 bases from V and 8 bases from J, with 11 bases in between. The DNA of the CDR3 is TGTGCCAGCAGCGTAGGTGGTCCGACAGAAGCTTTCTTT. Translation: CASSVGGPTEAFF.

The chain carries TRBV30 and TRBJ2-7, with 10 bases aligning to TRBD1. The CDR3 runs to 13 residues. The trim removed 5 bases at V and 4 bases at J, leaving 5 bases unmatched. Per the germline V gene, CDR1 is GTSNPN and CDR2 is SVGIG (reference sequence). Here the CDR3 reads CAWGQGGNYEQYF. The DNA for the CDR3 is TGTGCCTGGGGACAGGGGGGGAATTACGAGCAGTACTTC.

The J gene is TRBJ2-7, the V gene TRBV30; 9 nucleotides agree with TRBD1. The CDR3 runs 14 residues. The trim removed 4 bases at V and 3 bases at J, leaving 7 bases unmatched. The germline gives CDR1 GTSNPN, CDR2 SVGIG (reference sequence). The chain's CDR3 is CAWNPRDRDYEQYF. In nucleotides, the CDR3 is TGTGCCTGGAACCCCCGGGACAGGGACTACGAGCAGTACTTC.

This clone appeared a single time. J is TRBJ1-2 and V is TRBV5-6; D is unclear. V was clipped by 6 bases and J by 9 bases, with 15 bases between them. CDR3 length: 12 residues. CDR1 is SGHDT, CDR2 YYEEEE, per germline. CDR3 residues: CASTLQVDSYTF. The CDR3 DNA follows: TGTGCCAGCACCCTCCAGGTTGACAGCTACACCTTC.

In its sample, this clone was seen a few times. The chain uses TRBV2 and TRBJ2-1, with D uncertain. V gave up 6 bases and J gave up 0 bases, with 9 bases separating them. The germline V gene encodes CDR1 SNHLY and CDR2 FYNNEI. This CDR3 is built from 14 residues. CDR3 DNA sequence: TGTGCCAGCAGGAAGGTGAGCTCCTACAATGAGCAGTTCTTC. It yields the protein CASRKVSSYNEQFF.

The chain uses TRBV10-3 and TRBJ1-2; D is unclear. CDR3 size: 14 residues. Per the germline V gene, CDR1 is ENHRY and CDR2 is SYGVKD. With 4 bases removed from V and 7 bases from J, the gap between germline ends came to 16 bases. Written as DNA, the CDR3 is TGTGCCATCAGTGCGCTTAGGGATTCGAGTGGCTACACCTTC. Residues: CAISALRDSSGYTF.

As DNA, the CDR3 is TGTGCCAGCAGCGTAGAGGGTAACTATGGCTACACCTTC. Residues: CASSVEGNYGYTF. V is TRBV9 and J is TRBJ1-2, with no clear D. Trimming removed 0 bases at V and 1 base at J, with 4 bases between. From germline, CDR1 is SGDLS and CDR2 YYNGEE. The CDR3 length is 13 residues.

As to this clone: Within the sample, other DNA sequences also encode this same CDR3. CDR3 nucleotides: TGCAGCGTTGGAGGCGGGGGGTACGGCTACACCTTC. It translates to CSVGGGGYGYTF. The rearrangement joins TRBV29-1 to TRBJ1-2, with D possibly TRBD1 on 5 matching bases. This CDR3 is 12 amino acids long. Trimming pared 4 bases from V and 8 bases from J, leaving 14 bases between. The germline V gene encodes CDR1 SQVTM and CDR2 ANQGSEA.

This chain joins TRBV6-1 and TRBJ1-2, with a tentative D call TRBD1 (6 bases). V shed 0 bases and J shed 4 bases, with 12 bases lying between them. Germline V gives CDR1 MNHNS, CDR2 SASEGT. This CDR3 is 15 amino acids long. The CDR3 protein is CASSEAFRGPYGYTF. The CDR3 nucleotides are TGTGCCAGCAGTGAAGCTTTTCGGGGGCCCTATGGCTACACCTTC.

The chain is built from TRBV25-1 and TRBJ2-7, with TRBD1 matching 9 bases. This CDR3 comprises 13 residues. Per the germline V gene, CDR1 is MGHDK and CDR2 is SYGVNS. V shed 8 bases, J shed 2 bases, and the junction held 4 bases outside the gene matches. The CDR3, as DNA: TGTGCCAGCGGACAGGGGTCACCCTACGAGCAGTACTTC. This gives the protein CASGQGSPYEQYF.

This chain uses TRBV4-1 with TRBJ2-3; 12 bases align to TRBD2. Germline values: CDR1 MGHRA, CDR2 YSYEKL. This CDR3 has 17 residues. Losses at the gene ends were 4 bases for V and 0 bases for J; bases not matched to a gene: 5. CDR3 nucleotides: TGCGCCAGCAGCCCCTACGGACTAGCGGGAAGCACAGATACGCAGTATTTT. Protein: CASSPYGLAGSTDTQYF.

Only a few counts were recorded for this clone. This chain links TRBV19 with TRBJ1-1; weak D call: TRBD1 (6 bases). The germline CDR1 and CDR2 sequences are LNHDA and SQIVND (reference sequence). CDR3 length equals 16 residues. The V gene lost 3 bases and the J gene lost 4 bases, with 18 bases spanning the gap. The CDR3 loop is CASSMGAGDSSTEAFF. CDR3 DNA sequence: TGTGCCAGTAGTATGGGGGCGGGGGATTCGTCCACTGAAGCTTTCTTT.

Written as DNA, the CDR3 is TGTGCCACCTACCAACAGGGGGGTATAGCCAACGTCCTGACTTTC. It codes for CATYQQGGIANVLTF. V is TRBV6-5 and J is TRBJ2-6, with 8 bases that match TRBD1. CDR1 is MNHEY and CDR2 is SVGAGI in the germline V gene. The V and J ends lost 10 bases and 7 bases, in that order; junction bases with no gene match: 12. CDR3 length: 15 residues.

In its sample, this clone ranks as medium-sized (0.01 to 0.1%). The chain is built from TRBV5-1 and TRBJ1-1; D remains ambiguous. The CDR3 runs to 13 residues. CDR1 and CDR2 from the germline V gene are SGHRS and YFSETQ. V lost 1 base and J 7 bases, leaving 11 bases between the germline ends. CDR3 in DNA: TGCGCCAGCAGCTTGTCCACTCCGAGTGAAGCTTTCTTT. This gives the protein CASSLSTPSEAFF.

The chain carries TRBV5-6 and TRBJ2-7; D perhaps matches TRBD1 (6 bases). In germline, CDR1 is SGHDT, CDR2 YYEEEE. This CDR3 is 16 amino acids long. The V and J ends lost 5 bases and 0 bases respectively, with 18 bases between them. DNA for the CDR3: TGTGCCAGCAGTGACCTTCAGGGGCGGAGCTCCTACGAGCAGTACTTC. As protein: CASSDLQGRSSYEQYF.

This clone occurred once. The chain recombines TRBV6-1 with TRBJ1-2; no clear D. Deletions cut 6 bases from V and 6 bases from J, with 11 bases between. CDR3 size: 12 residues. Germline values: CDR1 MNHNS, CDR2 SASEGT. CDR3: CASSFWTDGYTF. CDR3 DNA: TGTGCCAGCAGCTTCTGGACGGATGGCTACACCTTC.